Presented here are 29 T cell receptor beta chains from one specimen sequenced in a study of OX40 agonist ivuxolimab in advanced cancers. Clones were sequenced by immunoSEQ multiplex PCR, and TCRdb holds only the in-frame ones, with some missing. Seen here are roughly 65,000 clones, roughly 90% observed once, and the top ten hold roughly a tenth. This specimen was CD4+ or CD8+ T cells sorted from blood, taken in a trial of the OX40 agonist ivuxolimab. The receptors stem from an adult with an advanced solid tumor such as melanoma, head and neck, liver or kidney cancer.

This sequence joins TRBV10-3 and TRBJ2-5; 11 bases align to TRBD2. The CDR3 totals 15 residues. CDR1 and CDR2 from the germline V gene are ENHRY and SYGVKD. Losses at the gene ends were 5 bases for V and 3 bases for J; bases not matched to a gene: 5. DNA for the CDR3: TGTGCCATCAGTTCTCCGGGACTAGCGGAAGAGACCCAGTACTTC. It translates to CAISSPGLAEETQYF.

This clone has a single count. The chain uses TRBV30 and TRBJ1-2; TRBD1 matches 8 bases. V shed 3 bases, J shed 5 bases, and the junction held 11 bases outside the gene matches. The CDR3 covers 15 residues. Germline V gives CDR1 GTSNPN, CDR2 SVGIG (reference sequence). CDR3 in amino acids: CAWRSRETGDYGYTF. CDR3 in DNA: TGTGCCTGGAGGTCGAGAGAGACAGGGGATTATGGCTACACCTTC.

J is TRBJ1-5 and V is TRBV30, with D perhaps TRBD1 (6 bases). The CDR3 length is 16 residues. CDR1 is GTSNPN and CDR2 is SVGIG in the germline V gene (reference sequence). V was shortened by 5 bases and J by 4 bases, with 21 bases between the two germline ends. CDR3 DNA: TGTGCCTGGTCCCCCGCCCAGGGGCGGTGGAATCAGCCCCAGCATTTT. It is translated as CAWSPAQGRWNQPQHF.

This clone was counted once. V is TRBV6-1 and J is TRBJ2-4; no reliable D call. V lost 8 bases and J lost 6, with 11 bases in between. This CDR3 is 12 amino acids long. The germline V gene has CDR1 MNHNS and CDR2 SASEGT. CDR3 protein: CASGRPGNIQYF. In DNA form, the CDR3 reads TGTGCCAGCGGAAGGCCGGGAAACATTCAGTACTTC.

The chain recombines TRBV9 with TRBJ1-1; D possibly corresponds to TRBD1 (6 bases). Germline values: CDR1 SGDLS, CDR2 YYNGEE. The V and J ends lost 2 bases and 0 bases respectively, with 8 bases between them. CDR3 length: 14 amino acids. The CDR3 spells CASSVGHVNTEAFF. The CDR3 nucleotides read TGTGCCAGCAGCGTGGGACACGTGAACACTGAAGCTTTCTTT. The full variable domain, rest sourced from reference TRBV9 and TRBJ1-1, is DSGVTQTPKHLITATGQRVTLRCSPRSGDLSVYWYQQSLDQGLQFLIQYYNGEERAKGNILERFSAQQFPDLHSELNLSSLELGDSALYFCASSVGHVNTEAFFGQGTRLTVV.

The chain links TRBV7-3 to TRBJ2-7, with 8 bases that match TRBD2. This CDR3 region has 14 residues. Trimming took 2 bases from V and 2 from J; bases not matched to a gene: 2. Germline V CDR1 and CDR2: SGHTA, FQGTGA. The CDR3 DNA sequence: TGTGCCAGCAGCTTAGCGGGAGGAACCTACGAGCAGTACTTC. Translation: CASSLAGGTYEQYF.

CDR3 protein: CAISEGSGAYEQYF. The DNA of the CDR3 is TGTGCCATCAGTGAAGGGAGCGGAGCCTACGAGCAGTACTTC. The genes are TRBV10-3 and TRBJ2-7, with D possibly being TRBD2 (5 bases). Trimming removed 3 bases at V and 2 bases at J, with 11 bases between. This CDR3 has 14 residues. CDR1 and CDR2 (germline): ENHRY, SYGVKD.

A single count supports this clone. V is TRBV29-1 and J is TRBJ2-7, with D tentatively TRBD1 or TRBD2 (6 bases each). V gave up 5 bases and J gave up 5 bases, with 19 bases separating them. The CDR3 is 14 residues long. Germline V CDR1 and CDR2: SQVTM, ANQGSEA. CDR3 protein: CSVIASPGGHEQYF. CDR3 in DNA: TGCAGCGTTATTGCGTCCCCCGGGGGCCACGAGCAGTACTTC.

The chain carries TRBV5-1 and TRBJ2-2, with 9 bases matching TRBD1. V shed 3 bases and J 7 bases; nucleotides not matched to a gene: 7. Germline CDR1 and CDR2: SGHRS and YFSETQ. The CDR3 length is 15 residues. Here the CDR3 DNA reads TGCGCCAGCAGCTCTGGGACAGGGCTTGGCGGGGAGCTGTTTTTT. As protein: CASSSGTGLGGELFF.

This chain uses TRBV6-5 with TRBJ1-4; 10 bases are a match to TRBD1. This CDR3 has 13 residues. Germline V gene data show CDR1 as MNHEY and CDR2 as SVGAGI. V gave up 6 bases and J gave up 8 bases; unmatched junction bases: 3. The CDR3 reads CASSLDRGEKLFF. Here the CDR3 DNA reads TGTGCCAGCAGCCTGGACAGGGGGGAAAAACTGTTTTTT.

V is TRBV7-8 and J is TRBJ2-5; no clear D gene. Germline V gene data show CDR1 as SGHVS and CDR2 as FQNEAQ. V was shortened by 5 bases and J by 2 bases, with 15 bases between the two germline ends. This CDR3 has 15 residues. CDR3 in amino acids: CASSQKAHSQETQYF. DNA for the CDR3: TGTGCCAGCAGCCAGAAGGCCCACAGTCAAGAGACCCAGTACTTC.

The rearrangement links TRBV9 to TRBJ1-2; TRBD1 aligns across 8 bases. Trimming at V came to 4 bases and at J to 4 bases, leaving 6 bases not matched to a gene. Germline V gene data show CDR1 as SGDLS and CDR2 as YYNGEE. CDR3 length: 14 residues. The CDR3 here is CASSYLGQAYGYTF. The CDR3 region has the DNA TGTGCCAGCAGCTACCTGGGACAGGCCTATGGCTACACCTTC.

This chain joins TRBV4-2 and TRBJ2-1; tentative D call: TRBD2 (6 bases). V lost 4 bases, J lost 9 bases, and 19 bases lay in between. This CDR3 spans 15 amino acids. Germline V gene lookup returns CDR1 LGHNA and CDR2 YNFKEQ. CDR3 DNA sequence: TGTGCCAGCAGCCCAGGGACTGAGAGGACTGGTGAGCAGTTCTTC. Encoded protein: CASSPGTERTGEQFF.

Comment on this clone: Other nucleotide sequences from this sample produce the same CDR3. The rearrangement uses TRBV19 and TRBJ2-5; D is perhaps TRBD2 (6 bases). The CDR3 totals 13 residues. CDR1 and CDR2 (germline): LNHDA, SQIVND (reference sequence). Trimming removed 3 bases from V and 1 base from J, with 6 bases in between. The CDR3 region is CASSIGSQETQYF. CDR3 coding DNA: TGTGCCAGTAGTATCGGGAGCCAAGAGACCCAGTACTTC.

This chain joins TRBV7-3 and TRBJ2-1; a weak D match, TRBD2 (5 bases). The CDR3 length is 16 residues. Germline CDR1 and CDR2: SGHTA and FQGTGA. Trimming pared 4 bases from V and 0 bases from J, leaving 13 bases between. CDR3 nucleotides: TGTGCCAGCAGCTCCCCGGGTGGGAGCTCCTACAATGAGCAGTTCTTC. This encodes CASSSPGGSSYNEQFF.

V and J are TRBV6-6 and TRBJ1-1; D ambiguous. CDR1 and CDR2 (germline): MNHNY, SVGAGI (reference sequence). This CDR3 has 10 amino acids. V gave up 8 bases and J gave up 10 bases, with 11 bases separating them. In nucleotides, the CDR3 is TGTGCCAGCTTCCGGGCGGGAGCTTTCTTT. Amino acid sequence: CASFRAGAFF.

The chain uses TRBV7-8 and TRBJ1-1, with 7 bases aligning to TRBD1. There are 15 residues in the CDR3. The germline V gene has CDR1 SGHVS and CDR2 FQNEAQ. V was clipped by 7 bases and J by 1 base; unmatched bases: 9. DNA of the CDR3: TGTGCCAGCACTCTCCAGGGGGGGCAGAACACTGAAGCTTTCTTT. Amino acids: CASTLQGGQNTEAFF.

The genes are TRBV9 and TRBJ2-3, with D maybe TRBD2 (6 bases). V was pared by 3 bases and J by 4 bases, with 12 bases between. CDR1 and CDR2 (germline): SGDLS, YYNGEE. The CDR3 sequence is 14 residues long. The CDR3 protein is CASSGRLVADTQYF. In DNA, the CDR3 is TGTGCCAGCAGCGGCCGACTAGTCGCAGATACGCAGTATTTT.

The CDR3 loop is CASSLSGVIQETQYF. The CDR3 nucleotides read TGTGCCAGCAGCTTGAGCGGGGTAATCCAAGAGACCCAGTACTTC. This chain joins TRBV5-4 and TRBJ2-5; 7 nucleotides agree with TRBD2. Germline values: CDR1 SGHNT, CDR2 YYREEE (reference sequence). CDR3 length equals 15 residues. V lost 1 base, J lost 1 base, and 4 bases stayed unmatched.

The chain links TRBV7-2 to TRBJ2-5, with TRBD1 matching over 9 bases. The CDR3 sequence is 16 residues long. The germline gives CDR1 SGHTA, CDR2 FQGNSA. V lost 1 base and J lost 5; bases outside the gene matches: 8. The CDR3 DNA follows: TGTGCCAGCAGCTTAGGTTACAGGGGGCGTGGGGAGACCCAGTACTTC. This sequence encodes CASSLGYRGRGETQYF.

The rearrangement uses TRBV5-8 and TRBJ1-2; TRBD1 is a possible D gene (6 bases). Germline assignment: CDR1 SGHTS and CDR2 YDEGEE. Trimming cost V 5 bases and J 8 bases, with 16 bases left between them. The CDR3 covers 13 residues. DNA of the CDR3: TGTGCCAGCAGTTCGGGGGGCTGGTCGGGCTACACCTTC. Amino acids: CASSSGGWSGYTF.

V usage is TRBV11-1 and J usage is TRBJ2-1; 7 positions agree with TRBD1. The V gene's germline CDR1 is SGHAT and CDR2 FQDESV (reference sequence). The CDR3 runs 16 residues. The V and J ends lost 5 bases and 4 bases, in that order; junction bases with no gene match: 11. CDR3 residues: CASSPVSGTAYNEQFF. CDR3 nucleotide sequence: TGTGCCAGCAGCCCTGTTTCGGGGACAGCTTACAATGAGCAGTTCTTC.

The CDR3 reads CASTWDRFTQPQHF. DNA for the CDR3: TGTGCCAGTACCTGGGACAGGTTCACTCAGCCCCAGCATTTT. The chain combines TRBV19 with TRBJ1-5; 8 nucleotides match TRBD1. Germline loops: CDR1 LNHDA, CDR2 SQIVND (reference sequence). With 7 bases clipped from V and 6 bases from J, the junction kept 8 bases outside the gene matches. The CDR3 has 14 amino acids. The entire variable domain, with the rest obtained from reference TRBV19 and TRBJ1-5, is as follows: DGGITQSPKYLFRKEGQNVTLSCEQNLNHDAMYWYRQDPGQGLRLIYYSQIVNDFQKGDIAEGYSVSREKKESFPLTVTSAQKNPTAFYLCASTWDRFTQPQHFGDGTRLSIL.

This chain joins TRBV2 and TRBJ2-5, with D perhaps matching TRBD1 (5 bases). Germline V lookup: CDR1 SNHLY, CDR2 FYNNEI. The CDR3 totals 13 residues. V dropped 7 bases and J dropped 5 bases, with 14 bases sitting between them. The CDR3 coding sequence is TGTGCCAGCACCGAGGTCCCAGGGGAGACCCAGTACTTC. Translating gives CASTEVPGETQYF. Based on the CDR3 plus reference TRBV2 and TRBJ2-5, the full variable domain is EPEVTQTPSHQVTQMGQEVILRCVPISNHLYFYWYRQILGQKVEFLVSFYNNEISEKSEIFDDQFSVERPDGSNFTLKIRSTKLEDSAMYFCASTEVPGETQYFGPGTRLLVL.

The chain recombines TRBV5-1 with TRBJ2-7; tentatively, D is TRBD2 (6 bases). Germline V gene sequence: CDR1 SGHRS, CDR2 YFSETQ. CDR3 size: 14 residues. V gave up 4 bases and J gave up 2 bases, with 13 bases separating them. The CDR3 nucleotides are TGCGCCAGCAGCACACGGACGGGAGCCTACGAGCAGTACTTC. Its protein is CASSTRTGAYEQYF.

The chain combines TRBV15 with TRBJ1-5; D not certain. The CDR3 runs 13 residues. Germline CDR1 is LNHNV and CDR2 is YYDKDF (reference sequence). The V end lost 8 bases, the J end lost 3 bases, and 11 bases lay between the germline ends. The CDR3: CATRADYNQPQHF. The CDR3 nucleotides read TGTGCCACCCGGGCAGATTACAATCAGCCCCAGCATTTT.

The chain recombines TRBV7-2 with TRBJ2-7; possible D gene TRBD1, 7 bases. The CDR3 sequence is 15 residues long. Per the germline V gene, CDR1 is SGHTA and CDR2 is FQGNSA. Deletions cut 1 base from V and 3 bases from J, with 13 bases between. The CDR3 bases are TGTGCCAGCAGCTTAGTTCAGGGGGGAAACTACGAGCAGTACTTC. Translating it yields CASSLVQGGNYEQYF.

The CDR3: CASSLNLGQGNQPQHF. The CDR3 nucleotides read TGTGCCAGCAGTTTAAATTTGGGCCAGGGAAACCAGCCCCAGCATTTT. The rearrangement links TRBV28 to TRBJ1-5; perhaps TRBD1 as D (5 bases). From germline, CDR1 is MDHEN and CDR2 SYDVKM. Trimming shortened V by 2 bases and J by 7 bases, and 18 bases separated the two germline ends. This CDR3 region has 16 residues. Looking up the rest from reference TRBV28 and TRBJ1-5 gives the full variable domain: DVKVTQSSRYLVKRTGEKVFLECVQDMDHENMFWYRQDPGLGLRLIYFSYDVKMKEKGDIPEGYSVSREKKERFSLILESASTNQTSMYLCASSLNLGQGNQPQHFGDGTRLSIL.

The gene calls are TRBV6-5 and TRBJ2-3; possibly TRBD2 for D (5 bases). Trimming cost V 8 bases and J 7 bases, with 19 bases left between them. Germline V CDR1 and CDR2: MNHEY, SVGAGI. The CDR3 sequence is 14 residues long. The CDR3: CASGSSFSENTQYF. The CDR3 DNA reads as TGTGCCAGCGGCTCTAGCTTTTCGGAGAATACGCAGTATTTT.